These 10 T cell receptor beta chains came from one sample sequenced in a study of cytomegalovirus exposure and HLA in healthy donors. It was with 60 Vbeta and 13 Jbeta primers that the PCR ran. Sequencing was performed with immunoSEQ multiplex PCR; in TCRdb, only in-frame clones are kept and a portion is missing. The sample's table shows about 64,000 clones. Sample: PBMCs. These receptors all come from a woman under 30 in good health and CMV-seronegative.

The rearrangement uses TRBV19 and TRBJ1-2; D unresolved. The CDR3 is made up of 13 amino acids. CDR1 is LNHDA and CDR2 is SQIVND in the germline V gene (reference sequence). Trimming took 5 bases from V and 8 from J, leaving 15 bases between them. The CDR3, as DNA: TGTGCCAGTAGTGACTTAATGAGAAGGGGCTACACCTTC. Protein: CASSDLMRRGYTF.

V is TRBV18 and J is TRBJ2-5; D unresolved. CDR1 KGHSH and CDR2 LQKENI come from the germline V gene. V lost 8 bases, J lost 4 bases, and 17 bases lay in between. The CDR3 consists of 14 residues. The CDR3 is CASPPNLVGETQYF. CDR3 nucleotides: TGTGCCAGCCCCCCGAACCTAGTAGGAGAGACCCAGTACTTC.

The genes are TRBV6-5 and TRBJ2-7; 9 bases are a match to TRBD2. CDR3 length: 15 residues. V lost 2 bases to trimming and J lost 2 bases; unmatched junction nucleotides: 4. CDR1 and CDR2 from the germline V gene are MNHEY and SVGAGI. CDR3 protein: CASSYGLAGPYEQYF. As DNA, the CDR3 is TGTGCCAGCAGTTACGGGCTAGCGGGGCCCTACGAGCAGTACTTC.

CDR3 residues: CASSGVFGYGYTF. The DNA of the CDR3 is TGTGCCAGCAGTGGAGTATTTGGCTATGGCTACACCTTC. The gene calls are TRBV6-5 and TRBJ1-2; D remains ambiguous. Trimming left V 5 bases short and J 4 bases short, with 11 bases between. Looked up from germline, CDR1 is MNHEY and CDR2 is SVGAGI. This CDR3 has 13 residues.

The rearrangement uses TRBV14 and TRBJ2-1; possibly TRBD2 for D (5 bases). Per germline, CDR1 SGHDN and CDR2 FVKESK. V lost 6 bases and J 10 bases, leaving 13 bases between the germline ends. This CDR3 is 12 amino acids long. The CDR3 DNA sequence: TGTGCCAGCAGTCCCCTAGCCGGCGAGCAGTTCTTC. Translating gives CASSPLAGEQFF.

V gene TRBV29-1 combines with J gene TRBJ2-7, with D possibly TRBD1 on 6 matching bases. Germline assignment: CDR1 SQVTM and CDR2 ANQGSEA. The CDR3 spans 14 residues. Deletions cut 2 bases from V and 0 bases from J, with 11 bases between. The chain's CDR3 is CSVEIQGSSYEQYF. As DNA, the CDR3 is TGCAGCGTTGAAATCCAGGGGAGCTCCTACGAGCAGTACTTC.

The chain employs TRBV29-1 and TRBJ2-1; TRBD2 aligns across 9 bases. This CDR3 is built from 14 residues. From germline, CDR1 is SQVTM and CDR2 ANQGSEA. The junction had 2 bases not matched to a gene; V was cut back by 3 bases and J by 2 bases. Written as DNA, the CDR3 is TGCAGCGTTGAGGAGCGGGGGGCCTACAATGAGCAGTTCTTC. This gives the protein CSVEERGAYNEQFF.

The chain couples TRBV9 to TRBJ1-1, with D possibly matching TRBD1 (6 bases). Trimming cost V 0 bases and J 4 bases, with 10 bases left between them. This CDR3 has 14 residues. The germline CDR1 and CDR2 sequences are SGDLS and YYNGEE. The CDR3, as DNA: TGTGCCAGCAGCGTAGGGGAGGGGGGCACTGAAGCTTTCTTT. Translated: CASSVGEGGTEAFF.

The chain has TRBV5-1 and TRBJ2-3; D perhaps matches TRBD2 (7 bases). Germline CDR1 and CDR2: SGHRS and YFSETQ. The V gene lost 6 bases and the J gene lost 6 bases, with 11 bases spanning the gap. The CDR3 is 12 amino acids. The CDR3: CASIGGLDTQYF. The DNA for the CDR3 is TGCGCCAGCATCGGGGGGCTGGATACGCAGTATTTT.

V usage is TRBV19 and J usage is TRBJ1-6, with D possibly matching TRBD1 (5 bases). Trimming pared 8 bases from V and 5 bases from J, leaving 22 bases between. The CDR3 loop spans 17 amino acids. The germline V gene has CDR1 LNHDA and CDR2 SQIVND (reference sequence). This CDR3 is CASAAPWGGRDNSPLHF. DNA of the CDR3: TGTGCCAGTGCTGCCCCGTGGGGGGGTAGGGATAATTCACCCCTCCACTTT.